The 15 T cell receptor beta chains below were found in one sample sequenced in a study of Ad26.COV2.S vaccination and SARS-CoV-2 variants. The assay was immunoSEQ multiplex PCR, and TCRdb's table has in-frame clones only and misses some. The sample contains 400,000 to 450,000 clones, around 90% of which appear only once. Documented treatment: some 20 received Ad26.COV2.S at low or high dose, single or two shots; about 5 received placebo; per-sample allocation not given. Day 63 after the first vaccine or placebo injection was the time point for sampling. Sequencing used peripheral blood, obtained in a trial of Ad26.COV2.S vaccine versus placebo. These receptors originate from a person aged 18-65 years who received the Ad26.COV2.S COVID-19 vaccine or a placebo.

The chain links TRBV4-1 to TRBJ2-2, with D perhaps assigned TRBD1 or TRBD2 (6 bases each). Germline assignment: CDR1 MGHRA and CDR2 YSYEKL. The CDR3 runs to 15 residues. V was trimmed by 4 bases and J by 7 bases, leaving 16 bases between them. This chain's CDR3 is CASSPEGGGFGELFF. CDR3 bases: TGCGCCAGCAGCCCCGAGGGGGGCGGATTCGGGGAGCTGTTTTTT.

The gene calls are TRBV19 and TRBJ2-7, with a possible D match to TRBD1 (6 bases). The CDR3 is 16 residues long. CDR1 is LNHDA and CDR2 is SQIVND in the germline V gene (reference sequence). The V and J ends lost 5 bases and 0 bases respectively, with 17 bases between them. In DNA form, the CDR3 reads TGTGCCAGTAGTGCCTGGACAGTTCTGAGCTCCTACGAGCAGTACTTC. Residues: CASSAWTVLSSYEQYF.

CDR3 nucleotide sequence: TGTGCCAGCAGTTTAGGGGGCAATGGCTACACCTTC. It is translated as CASSLGGNGYTF. V and J are TRBV12-3 or TRBV12-4 and TRBJ1-2, with D perhaps matching TRBD1 (5 bases). Trimming cost V 1 base and J 6 bases, with 6 bases left between them. The CDR3 extends over 12 amino acids.

This chain joins TRBV6-1 and TRBJ1-1, with D maybe TRBD1 (5 bases). Germline V CDR1 and CDR2: MNHNS, SASEGT. Trimming removed 3 bases from V and 3 bases from J, with 8 bases in between. The CDR3 contains 13 residues. CDR3 sequence (DNA): TGTGCCAGCAGTGATAGGGGCGACACTGAAGCTTTCTTT. Its translation: CASSDRGDTEAFF.

This chain links TRBV4-3 with TRBJ2-3; D gene ambiguous. V dropped 3 bases and J dropped 2 bases, with 15 bases sitting between them. Germline CDR1 is LGHNA and CDR2 is YSLEER. The CDR3 runs 16 residues. The CDR3 sequence is CASSQGAPENTDTQYF. The CDR3 DNA is TGCGCCAGCAGCCAGGGTGCTCCGGAGAACACAGATACGCAGTATTTT.

The rearrangement uses TRBV6-5 and TRBJ1-2; 7 bases map to TRBD1. Germline V lookup: CDR1 MNHEY, CDR2 SVGAGI. This CDR3 spans 11 amino acids. V was pared by 6 bases and J by 8 bases, with 3 bases of the junction left unmatched. This chain's CDR3 is CASSTGVGYTF. The CDR3 region has the DNA TGTGCCAGCAGCACAGGGGTCGGCTACACCTTC.

V gene TRBV6-5 combines with J gene TRBJ1-5; tentative D call: TRBD1 (5 bases). The germline gives CDR1 MNHEY, CDR2 SVGAGI. The germline V and J ends were trimmed by 6 bases and 0 bases, with 12 bases remaining between them. The CDR3 extends over 15 amino acids. In nucleotides, the CDR3 is TGTGCCAGCAGCCCGACAGACTATAGCAATCAGCCCCAGCATTTT. This gives the protein CASSPTDYSNQPQHF.

This chain connects TRBV24-1 to TRBJ2-3; 8 positions match TRBD1. The V gene end was trimmed by 2 bases and the J gene end by 8 bases; junction bases not matched to a gene: 8. Per germline, CDR1 KGHDR and CDR2 SFDVKD. The CDR3 contains 15 residues. The CDR3 DNA is TGTGCCACCAGTGATTCAGGTAGACAGGGGAGTACGCAGTATTTT. Protein product: CATSDSGRQGSTQYF.

The chain uses TRBV3-1 (or the pseudogene TRBV3-2) and TRBJ2-2, with 12 positions matching TRBD2. After removal of 2 bases from V and 5 bases from J, the junction contained 9 bases not matched to a gene. The CDR3 spans 18 residues. Germline CDR1 LGHDT, CDR2 YNNKEL (reference sequence). CDR3 DNA: TGTGCCAGCAGCCAACCTAGCGGGAGGGCTGGAAATACCGGGGAGCTGTTTTTT. It yields the protein CASSQPSGRAGNTGELFF.

This sequence joins TRBV5-6 and TRBJ2-7; a weak D match, TRBD2 (6 bases). Per germline, CDR1 SGHDT and CDR2 YYEEEE. The ends were cut back, 0 bases at V and 4 bases at J, with 11 bases in the middle. The CDR3 spans 14 residues. CDR3 in amino acids: CASSLGQRAYEQYF. CDR3 in DNA: TGTGCCAGCAGCTTGGGGCAGCGGGCGTACGAGCAGTACTTC.

The V gene is TRBV6-2 or TRBV6-3, the J gene TRBJ2-7; 7 bases fit TRBD1. The CDR3 loop spans 15 amino acids. Germline V gene sequence: CDR1 MNHEY, CDR2 SVGEGT. The V gene end was trimmed by 3 bases and the J gene end by 3 bases; junction bases not matched to a gene: 8. Here the CDR3 DNA reads TGTGCCAGCAGTTATGGGGACAGCCTGGTCTACGAGCAGTACTTC. Encoded protein: CASSYGDSLVYEQYF.

V and J are TRBV3-1 (or the pseudogene TRBV3-2) and TRBJ1-1; 8 bases align to TRBD1. There are 16 residues in the CDR3. Per germline, CDR1 LGHDT and CDR2 YNNKEL (reference sequence). The ends lost 4 bases at V and 1 base at J; junction bases unmatched: 8. DNA for the CDR3: TGTGCCAGCAGCCTAAGGACAGGGATGACGAACACTGAAGCTTTCTTT. It translates to CASSLRTGMTNTEAFF.

The chain recombines TRBV5-6 with TRBJ2-1, with D possibly matching TRBD2 (5 bases). The CDR3 totals 15 residues. V lost 2 bases and J 0 bases, leaving 9 bases between the germline ends. Germline-derived CDR1 and CDR2 are SGHDT and YYEEEE. The CDR3 bases are TGTGCCAGCAGCTTAGCGGCAAGCTCCTACAATGAGCAGTTCTTC. It translates to CASSLAASSYNEQFF.

V gene TRBV15 combines with J gene TRBJ1-1; no clear D. Trimming removed 2 bases from V and 0 bases from J, with 7 bases in between. This CDR3 comprises 14 residues. CDR1 LNHNV and CDR2 YYDKDF come from the germline V gene (reference sequence). Written as DNA, the CDR3 is TGTGCCACCAGCAGAACAACCATGAACACTGAAGCTTTCTTT. Amino acid sequence: CATSRTTMNTEAFF.

The chain joins TRBV11-2 to TRBJ2-1; 10 positions match TRBD2. Germline values: CDR1 SGHAT, CDR2 FQNNGV. V was pared by 6 bases and J by 4 bases, with 9 bases of the junction left unmatched. The CDR3 loop spans 16 amino acids. CDR3 DNA sequence: TGTGCCAGCAGTCTGACGGGACTAGCGACTTACAATGAGCAGTTCTTC. Translation: CASSLTGLATYNEQFF.